The T cell receptor beta chain under discussion was sequenced for a study of T cells in localized non-small cell lung cancer. This CDR3 is 13 amino acids long. With V trimmed by 3 bases and J by 5 bases, 5 bases remained unmatched. Germline CDR1 SGHDT, CDR2 YYEEEE. Repertoires were generated with immunoSEQ multiplex PCR, while TCRdb's copy carries only in-frame clones and drops some. The profile shows roughly 34,000 clones, about nine tenths of them singletons. This TCR was recovered from a man aged 40 to 69 with stage III lung adenocarcinoma. This sequence joins TRBV5-6 and TRBJ2-7; 7 bases are a match to TRBD1. This sample comprised peripheral blood mononuclear cells, obtained before any cancer treatment. The CDR3 coding sequence is TGTGCCAGCAGCTCCTGGGACAGAGACGAGCAGTACTTC. Protein sequence: CASSSWDRDEQYF.